The entry that follows covers one T cell receptor (beta chain) sequence. Its specificity is unknown. Described time point: patch test 1, 2 weeks after DPC sensitization. Treatment denoted: therapeutic diphenylcyclopropenone sensitization with weekly scalp DPC. The data were obtained in a study of human T cells and chemical hapten exposure. General observations from the study: High-frequency TCRs, those above 1 in 1000, stayed the same after DPC sensitization.

Germline assignment: CDR1 MNHEY and CDR2 SVGAGI. V lost 5 bases and J 5 bases, leaving 7 bases between the germline ends. This CDR3 region has 11 residues. MiXCR, run by TCRdb on the RACE reads, gives a single entry per CDR3 protein. Among 85,000 to 100,000 distinct CDR3 sequences listed, roughly 12% were seen once. The TCR sequence derives from a woman in her 40s with alopecia areata. Some clones in this sample may be carry-over from other donors' samples. This chain uses TRBV6-5 with TRBJ2-7, with D unclear. Here the sequenced sample was whole blood, taken in connection with sensitization to the hapten diphenylcyclopropenone (DPC). The CDR3 nucleotides are TGTGCCAGCAGTAAGGGCCACGAGCAGTACTTC. It yields the protein CASSKGHEQYF.